The 8 T cell receptor beta chains given below trace back to one sample, sequenced in a study of cytomegalovirus exposure and HLA in healthy donors. It was with 60 Vbeta and 13 Jbeta primers that the PCR ran. Assay used: immunoSEQ multiplex PCR; TCRdb lists only in-frame clones, some missing. The sample yields about 190,000 clones, about 70% seen once. Sequencing used PBMCs. These receptor sequences come from a woman in her twenties or thirties in good health and CMV-seronegative.

In this sample, this clone turned up a few times. The gene calls are TRBV19 and TRBJ2-7; TRBD1 is a possible D gene (6 bases). The V and J ends lost 3 bases and 1 base respectively, with 10 bases between them. Germline V gives CDR1 LNHDA, CDR2 SQIVND (reference sequence). The CDR3 is 14 amino acids. The CDR3 coding sequence is TGTGCCAGTAGTATTCAGCAGGGGTCCTACGAGCAGTACTTC. This gives the protein CASSIQQGSYEQYF.

A few counts support this clone. This sequence joins TRBV7-3 and TRBJ1-6, with 9 bases that match TRBD1. The CDR3 is made up of 15 amino acids. Trimming at V came to 5 bases and at J to 6 bases, leaving 5 bases not matched to a gene. Germline CDR1 is SGHTA and CDR2 is FQGTGA. The CDR3 DNA reads TGTGCCAGCAGCCTAGAGACAGGGGGTAATTCACCCCTCCACTTT. It translates to CASSLETGGNSPLHF.

J is TRBJ2-3 and V is TRBV5-1; TRBD2 agrees at 15 bases. The CDR3 consists of 22 residues. V lost 0 bases to trimming and J lost 2 bases; unmatched junction nucleotides: 16. Germline loops: CDR1 SGHRS, CDR2 YFSETQ. The CDR3 DNA follows: TGCGCCAGCAGCTTGGCCAGACAAACTCCGGGACTAGCGGGGGGCCCCACAGATACGCAGTATTTT. Its translation is CASSLARQTPGLAGGPTDTQYF.

V usage is TRBV5-6 and J usage is TRBJ2-2; TRBD1 aligns across 11 bases. V lost 2 bases to trimming and J lost 6 bases; unmatched junction nucleotides: 6. There are 16 residues in the CDR3. The V gene's germline CDR1 is SGHDT and CDR2 YYEEEE. CDR3 bases: TGTGCCAGCAGCTTCCGGACAGGGGGCGTCCCCGGGGAGCTGTTTTTT. It yields the protein CASSFRTGGVPGELFF. The full variable domain, rest sourced from reference TRBV5-6 and TRBJ2-2, is DAGVTQSPTHLIKTRGQQVTLRCSPKSGHDTVSWYQQALGQGPQFIFQYYEEEERQRGNFPDRFSGHQFPNYSSELNVNALLLGDSALYLCASSFRTGGVPGELFFGEGSRLTVL.

J is TRBJ1-6 and V is TRBV9; tentatively, D is TRBD1 (5 bases). The germline gives CDR1 SGDLS, CDR2 YYNGEE. Trimming shortened V by 4 bases and J by 0 bases, and 17 bases separated the two germline ends. This CDR3 region has 18 residues. The CDR3, as DNA: TGTGCCAGCAGCCCAAGGGGTGGTGAGAGCTCCTATAATTCACCCCTCCACTTT. This sequence encodes CASSPRGGESSYNSPLHF.

This chain uses TRBV7-9 with TRBJ2-7; TRBD1 matches 7 bases. CDR3 length equals 14 residues. V shed 4 bases and J 2 bases; nucleotides not matched to a gene: 5. From germline, CDR1 is SEHNR and CDR2 FQNEAQ (reference sequence). The CDR3 sequence is CASSSNRGAYEQYF. In nucleotides, the CDR3 is TGTGCCAGCAGCTCGAACAGGGGAGCCTACGAGCAGTACTTC.

The V and J genes are TRBV18 and TRBJ1-1; possibly TRBD1 for D (6 bases). Looked up from germline, CDR1 is KGHSH and CDR2 is LQKENI. V gave up 3 bases and J gave up 3 bases, with 11 bases separating them. The CDR3 length is 14 residues. DNA for the CDR3: TGTGCCAGCTCACCGGACAGAGAACACACTGAAGCTTTCTTT. The encoded protein is CASSPDREHTEAFF.

The gene calls are TRBV30 and TRBJ1-2; 7 positions agree with TRBD1. This CDR3 region has 14 residues. The germline V gene has CDR1 GTSNPN and CDR2 SVGIG (reference sequence). V was clipped by 0 bases and J by 4 bases; unmatched bases: 5. The chain's CDR3 is CAWSVGQTIYGYTF. CDR3 DNA sequence: TGTGCCTGGAGTGTGGGACAGACAATCTATGGCTACACCTTC.